These T cell receptor beta chains were read from a single sample in a study of blood T cell repertoires in COVID-19. Clones were read by immunoSEQ multiplex PCR, and TCRdb kept only the in-frame ones, dropping some. The sample lists roughly 280,000 clones, roughly 89% occurring once. Material for sequencing was peripheral blood. The receptors shown here come from a man in his fifties with acute or convalescent COVID-19. Each CDR3 is given with its conserved first and last residue. The order of the fields is V gene, J gene, D gene, clone size, CDR3 DNA, CDR3 protein. The D gene is left open where the match is weak. The size field is filled for only some rows; it gives once, few, many or a size class.

TRBV7-9	TRBJ1-1	.	.	TGTGCCAGCAGAGAAGACAGGCATGCTTTCTTT	CASREDRHAFF
TRBV3-1/TRBV3-2	TRBJ2-7	TRBD1	.	TGTGCCAGCAGTCGGGACAGGAGGAGTGACATAGAGCAGTACTTC	CASSRDRRSDIEQYF
TRBV3-1/TRBV3-2	TRBJ1-1	.	.	TGTGCCAGCAGCCAATGGGCTGGGGAAGCTTTCTTT	CASSQWAGEAFF
TRBV7-9	TRBJ1-2	.	.	TGTGCCAGCAGCTCGTCAGGGGTAGATGGCTACACCTTC	CASSSSGVDGYTF
TRBV11-1	TRBJ2-3	TRBD1	.	TGTGCCAGCAGCTTACCGACAGGGTGGGATACGCAGTATTTT	CASSLPTGWDTQYF
TRBV2	TRBJ1-5	.	.	TGTGCCAGCAGTGCTTACAGAGACAATCAGCCCCAGCATTTT	CASSAYRDNQPQHF
TRBV7-8	TRBJ2-2	.	once	TGTGCCAGCAGCTTAATACCACGGGGCGGGGAGCTGTTTTTT	CASSLIPRGGELFF
TRBV30	TRBJ2-7	.	.	TGTGCCTGGAGTGTAGCTGCTTCCTACGAGCAGTACTTC	CAWSVAASYEQYF
TRBV2	TRBJ1-2	TRBD1	.	TGTGCCAGCAGTGCGGACAGGGGGTACTATGGCTACACCTTC	CASSADRGYYGYTF
TRBV5-4	TRBJ2-7	TRBD1	.	TGTGCCAGCAGCCTAGGACAGGGGTACTACGAGCAGTACTTC	CASSLGQGYYEQYF
TRBV24-1	TRBJ2-7	.	.	TGTGCCACCAGTGATCGGACAACCTACGAGCAGTACTTC	CATSDRTTYEQYF
TRBV9	TRBJ2-1	TRBD2	.	TGTGCCAGCAGCGTTGCTAGCGGGCCTAGCTCCTACAATGAGCAGTTCTTC	CASSVASGPSSYNEQFF
TRBV5-6	TRBJ1-2	.	.	TGTGCCAGCAGCAAACGACATGATGGCTACACCTTC	CASSKRHDGYTF
TRBV3-1/TRBV3-2	TRBJ2-7	TRBD2	.	TGTGCCAGCAGCCAAAAGTGGGGCGGGGGACCCTACGAGCAGTACTTC	CASSQKWGGGPYEQYF
TRBV6-5	TRBJ1-5	.	.	TGTGCCAGCAGCCGTGACAAGCATAGCAATCAGCCCCAGCATTTT	CASSRDKHSNQPQHF
TRBV10-3	TRBJ2-7	.	.	TGTGCCATCAGTGATGTCTTTAGAGGTTTAACATACGAGCAGTACTTC	CAISDVFRGLTYEQYF
TRBV27	TRBJ1-6	TRBD1	few	TGTGCCAGCGGGTACAGGGGTGATTCACCCCTCCACTTT	CASGYRGDSPLHF
TRBV19	TRBJ1-2	.	.	TGTGCCAGTACCACTGAGCAGGGCCTAAACTATGGCTACACCTTC	CASTTEQGLNYGYTF
TRBV18	TRBJ2-2	TRBD2	.	TGTGCCAGCTCATGGCTAGCGGGGCCGGGGGACACCGGGGAGCTGTTTTTT	CASSWLAGPGDTGELFF
TRBV5-1	TRBJ1-1	.	.	TGCGCCAGCAGCTTGGTGGGGCGGGGAGGCACTGAAGCTTTCTTT	CASSLVGRGGTEAFF
TRBV20-1	TRBJ2-1	TRBD2	.	TGCAGTGCTAGTGGCGGGGGGGCCTACAATGAGCAGTTCTTC	CSASGGGAYNEQFF
TRBV2	TRBJ2-1	TRBD1	.	TGTGCCAGCAGCCGGGACAGGGTCTCCAATGAGCAGTTCTTC	CASSRDRVSNEQFF
TRBV5-6	TRBJ2-5	TRBD2	.	TGTGCCAGCAGCCCGGCGACTAGCGGGGAGACCCAGTACTTC	CASSPATSGETQYF
TRBV7-8	TRBJ1-6	.	.	TGTGCCAGCAGCTTAGAGCGGTATAATTCACCCCTCCACTTT	CASSLERYNSPLHF
TRBV5-1	TRBJ2-2	.	.	TGCGCCAGCAGCTCCCTTGCCGGGGAGCTGTTTTTT	CASSSLAGELFF
TRBV3-1/TRBV3-2	TRBJ1-2	TRBD1	.	TGTGCCAGCAGCCAACCCGGGACAGGGCGCCCCTATGGCTACACCTTC	CASSQPGTGRPYGYTF
TRBV12-3/TRBV12-4	TRBJ1-2	TRBD1	.	TGTGCCAGCAGCCCGACAGGGGGTGATGGCTACACCTTC	CASSPTGGDGYTF
TRBV21-1	TRBJ2-3	.	.	TGTGCCAGCAGCAATAATCCGGGACTAGCGTCTGGCACAGATACGCAGTATTTT	CASSNNPGLASGTDTQYF
TRBV24-1	TRBJ2-1	TRBD2	.	TGTGCCACCAGTGATTCCGGGACTAGCGGGGCCTACAATGAGCAGTTCTTC	CATSDSGTSGAYNEQFF
TRBV5-1	TRBJ1-6	.	.	TGCGCCAGCCGGGACTCTATAATGGGGGATAATTCACCCCTCCACTTT	CASRDSIMGDNSPLHF
TRBV11-3	TRBJ2-2	.	.	TGTGCCAGCAGCTTAGACCCAGATACGGGGGAGCTGTTTTTT	CASSLDPDTGELFF
TRBV7-6	TRBJ2-7	TRBD1	.	TGTGCCAGCAGCTTAGCCGGGACAGCCTACGAGCAGTACTTC	CASSLAGTAYEQYF
TRBV5-4	TRBJ2-7	TRBD1	.	TGTGCCAGCAGCCCGGACAGGGGGGGAGGCACCTACGAGCAGTACTTC	CASSPDRGGGTYEQYF
TRBV7-9	TRBJ2-5	TRBD2	.	TGTGCCAGCAGCTCCTGGGAACTAGCGGGGAAGGAGACCCAGTACTTC	CASSSWELAGKETQYF
TRBV13	TRBJ1-1	.	.	TGTGCCAGCAGCCCAAGTCCCGCAGGCACTGAAGCTTTCTTT	CASSPSPAGTEAFF
TRBV6-2/TRBV6-3	TRBJ2-3	.	.	TGTGCCAGCAGTTACGGGAGGACAGGGAGGGGCACAGATACGCAGTATTTT	CASSYGRTGRGTDTQYF
TRBV10-1	TRBJ2-1	.	.	TGCGCCAGCAGTGAGGGGGGCACCTACAATGAGCAGTTCTTC	CASSEGGTYNEQFF
TRBV18	TRBJ2-2	.	.	TGTGCCAGCTCACCAGGGTTACCTAGAGTGCACACCGGGGAGCTGTTTTTT	CASSPGLPRVHTGELFF
TRBV5-1	TRBJ1-6	.	.	TGCGCCAGCAGCTTCGGCCAGGTTGGGTCACCCCTCCACTTT	CASSFGQVGSPLHF
TRBV3-1/TRBV3-2	TRBJ2-7	TRBD1	few	TGTGCCAGCAGCGCACTCCCGGGACAGGGGGCGGACGAGCAGTACTTC	CASSALPGQGADEQYF
TRBV7-9	TRBJ1-5	.	once	TGTGCCAGCAGCTCCGATTATAGTCAGCCCCAGCATTTT	CASSSDYSQPQHF
TRBV29-1	TRBJ1-1	.	.	TGCAGCGTCGGCGGAGGGAACACTGAAGCTTTCTTT	CSVGGGNTEAFF
TRBV3-1/TRBV3-2	TRBJ1-1	TRBD1	.	TGTGCCAGCAGCCAACGCCGGGACAGAGACACTGAAGCTTTCTTT	CASSQRRDRDTEAFF
TRBV7-8	TRBJ1-6	.	.	TGTGCCAGCTCGAGCTCCTATAATTCACCCCTCCACTTT	CASSSSYNSPLHF
TRBV4-1	TRBJ2-7	TRBD1	.	TGCGCCAGCAGCTCAAGGATTGGGACAGGGAACGAGCAGTACTTC	CASSSRIGTGNEQYF
TRBV4-2	TRBJ2-2	.	.	TGTGCCAGCAGCCAAGGACCAGGGGCTGGGGAGCTGTTTTTT	CASSQGPGAGELFF
TRBV5-8	TRBJ1-2	.	.	TGTGCCAGCAGCCAAAGGGACATCGCCCTAGGCTACACCTTC	CASSQRDIALGYTF
TRBV19	TRBJ1-3	TRBD1	.	TGTGCCAGTAGTATGGAACAGGGGAATACCATATATTTT	CASSMEQGNTIYF